Each of the 28 T cell receptor beta chains below was sequenced from the same sample in a study of a mutant IDH1 vaccine in newly diagnosed glioma. The time point is: baseline, week 1 (first vaccination visit). The treatment here: pre-vaccination baseline after standard-of-care therapy. TCRdb's table, derived via immunoSEQ multiplex PCR, lists solely in-frame clones and lacks some. The profile shows tens of thousands of clones, more than 80% of them singletons. This specimen was PBMCs, taken from a glioma patient treated with radiotherapy, temozolomide or both. These receptors originate from a man aged 18 to 30 with glioma.

This chain uses TRBV6-1 with TRBJ2-7, with 7 bases lining up with TRBD1. Germline trimming cut 7 bases from V and 2 bases from J; bases unmatched to any gene: 5. This CDR3 has 13 amino acids. Germline lookup yields CDR1 MNHNS and CDR2 SASEGT. The CDR3 here is CASNLQGTYEQYF. CDR3 nucleotides: TGTGCCAGCAACCTACAGGGGACCTACGAGCAGTACTTC.

The chain carries TRBV6-1 and TRBJ2-5; TRBD2 agrees at 7 bases. From germline, CDR1 is MNHNS and CDR2 SASEGT. With V trimmed by 6 bases and J by 4 bases, 5 bases remained unmatched. This CDR3 has 13 amino acids. Written as DNA, the CDR3 is TGTGCCAGCAGGCGGGGCGGGGGAGAGACCCAGTACTTC. Its protein product is CASRRGGGETQYF.

The V gene is TRBV10-2, the J gene TRBJ2-1; 13 bases map to TRBD2. CDR1 and CDR2 (germline): WSHSY, SAAADI. Losses at the gene ends were 6 bases for V and 9 bases for J; bases not matched to a gene: 8. The CDR3 runs 15 residues. The CDR3 DNA follows: TGCGCCAGCAGCGAACTAGCGGGAGGGCTTGGTGAGCAGTTCTTC. This encodes CASSELAGGLGEQFF.

The chain recombines TRBV10-3 with TRBJ2-1, with D tentatively TRBD1 (6 bases). V gave up 7 bases and J gave up 8 bases, with 18 bases separating them. Germline loops: CDR1 ENHRY, CDR2 SYGVKD. This CDR3 is 14 amino acids long. In DNA, the CDR3 is TGTGCCATCAACAACAGGGAGAATGAGGATGAGCAGTTCTTC. This encodes CAINNRENEDEQFF.

This clone was picked up one time. The chain recombines TRBV19 with TRBJ1-5, with D possibly matching TRBD1 (5 bases). In germline, CDR1 is LNHDA, CDR2 SQIVND (reference sequence). The CDR3 sequence is 18 residues long. Between the trimmed V and J ends, which lost 1 base and 0 bases, there was a span of 16 bases. The CDR3 sequence is CASSIAGREAYSNQPQHF. The CDR3 region has the DNA TGTGCCAGTAGTATAGCGGGCAGGGAGGCTTATAGCAATCAGCCCCAGCATTTT.

The chain joins TRBV20-1 to TRBJ1-2; D is unclear. The CDR3 is made up of 10 amino acids. The V gene lost 6 bases and the J gene lost 3 bases, with 5 bases spanning the gap. Germline V gene data show CDR1 as DFQATT and CDR2 as SNEGSKA (reference sequence). CDR3 loop: CSAGDYGYTF. The CDR3 nucleotides are TGCAGTGCCGGGGACTATGGCTACACCTTC.

The chain recombines TRBV27 with TRBJ2-7, with D possibly matching TRBD2 (6 bases). Germline CDR1 and CDR2: MNHEY and SMNVEV (reference sequence). The ends were cut back, 8 bases at V and 3 bases at J, with 14 bases in the middle. The CDR3 contains 13 residues. The CDR3 coding sequence is TGTGCCAGCGGATCTTGGGAGGACTACGAGCAGTACTTC. This gives the protein CASGSWEDYEQYF.

This sequence joins TRBV10-3 and TRBJ2-7; D unclear. Germline CDR1 and CDR2: ENHRY and SYGVKD. The CDR3 is made up of 14 amino acids. With 3 bases removed from V and 2 bases from J, the gap between germline ends came to 11 bases. The CDR3 loop is CAISEPDQAYEQYF. CDR3 nucleotide sequence: TGTGCCATCAGTGAACCAGATCAGGCCTACGAGCAGTACTTC.

This clone turned up a few times. The rearrangement joins TRBV6-5 to TRBJ2-7; 12 bases line up with TRBD2. Per the germline V gene, CDR1 is MNHEY and CDR2 is SVGAGI. This CDR3 region has 15 residues. J gave up 4 bases and V 5 bases, and 6 bases lay outside the gene matches. The CDR3 reads CASSPLAGGRYEQYF. DNA of the CDR3: TGTGCCAGCAGTCCCCTAGCGGGAGGGAGGTACGAGCAGTACTTC.

This chain links TRBV30 with TRBJ1-5; D call uncertain. V was clipped by 0 bases and J by 5 bases, with 8 bases between them. The CDR3 is 13 residues long. The germline gives CDR1 GTSNPN, CDR2 SVGIG (reference sequence). The CDR3 sequence is CAWSVLSHQPQHF. DNA of the CDR3: TGTGCCTGGAGTGTACTGTCCCATCAGCCCCAGCATTTT.

This clone was recorded a few times. The chain couples TRBV7-9 to TRBJ1-1; 10 bases are shared with TRBD1. CDR3 size: 13 residues. CDR1 SEHNR and CDR2 FQNEAQ come from the germline V gene (reference sequence). Unmatched junction bases numbered 8, after V lost 5 bases and J lost 11 bases. Written as DNA, the CDR3 is TGTGCCAGCAGCCCAGGGGGACAGGGGTTGGCTTTCTTT. Translated, it gives CASSPGGQGLAFF.

This chain links TRBV5-8 with TRBJ1-4; the D gene is possibly TRBD1 (5 bases). Germline CDR1 and CDR2: SGHTS and YDEGEE. The CDR3 sequence is 15 residues long. The ends were cut back, 2 bases at V and 5 bases at J, with 13 bases in the middle. The CDR3, as DNA: TGTGCCAGCAGCTTTAAAGGGGCTGGGAATGAAAAACTGTTTTTT. Protein sequence: CASSFKGAGNEKLFF.

This sequence joins TRBV7-2 and TRBJ2-1, with 11 nucleotides matching TRBD1. This CDR3 is 15 amino acids long. V lost 7 bases, J lost 5 bases, and 7 bases stayed unmatched. Germline V gives CDR1 SGHTA, CDR2 FQGNSA. CDR3 bases: TGTGCCAGCATTCTGGACAGGGGGCACCACAATGAGCAGTTCTTC. It codes for CASILDRGHHNEQFF.

V gene TRBV20-1 combines with J gene TRBJ1-1; no firm D call. This CDR3 has 11 residues. The germline V and J ends were trimmed by 5 bases and 7 bases, with 11 bases remaining between them. The V gene's germline CDR1 is DFQATT and CDR2 SNEGSKA (reference sequence). CDR3 loop: CSAEGSYEAFF. In DNA form, the CDR3 reads TGCAGTGCTGAAGGGAGTTATGAAGCTTTCTTT.

The chain is built from TRBV7-2 and TRBJ2-7; no firm D call. Germline V gives CDR1 SGHTA, CDR2 FQGNSA. The length of the CDR3 is 16 residues. The germline V and J ends were trimmed by 5 bases and 1 base, with 18 bases remaining between them. The CDR3 region is CASSPSAHPRSYEQYF. The CDR3 DNA reads TGTGCCAGCAGCCCTAGTGCCCATCCCCGTTCCTACGAGCAGTACTTC.

The chain links TRBV7-2 to TRBJ2-7; 7 nucleotides agree with TRBD1. The length of the CDR3 is 16 residues. Losses at the gene ends were 5 bases for V and 4 bases for J; bases not matched to a gene: 14. From germline, CDR1 is SGHTA and CDR2 FQGNSA. CDR3 amino acids: CASSLTGAQGGYEQYF. The CDR3 DNA follows: TGTGCCAGCAGCCTCACAGGGGCCCAAGGCGGTTACGAGCAGTACTTC. The entire variable domain, with the rest obtained from reference TRBV7-2 and TRBJ2-7, is as follows: GAGVSQSPSNKVTEKGKDVELRCDPISGHTALYWYRQSLGQGLEFLIYFQGNSAPDKSGLPSDRFSAERTGGSVSTLTIQRTQQEDSAVYLCASSLTGAQGGYEQYFGPGTRLTVT.

V is TRBV5-1 and J is TRBJ1-2; D is perhaps TRBD1 (6 bases). Germline-derived CDR1 and CDR2 are SGHRS and YFSETQ. The CDR3 covers 13 residues. V lost 5 bases and J lost 7, with 15 bases in between. CDR3 in amino acids: CASRRDIGSGYTF. In DNA, the CDR3 is TGCGCCAGCAGGAGGGACATCGGCTCTGGCTACACCTTC.

V and J are TRBV28 and TRBJ2-5; D unresolved. Germline values: CDR1 MDHEN, CDR2 SYDVKM. Trimming took off 3 bases at V and 4 bases at J, with 15 bases between the two ends. The CDR3 runs 15 residues. The CDR3 nucleotides are TGTGCCAGCAGTTTCCTTAGTTTGGGTCGAGAGACCCAGTACTTC. Protein: CASSFLSLGRETQYF.

The rearrangement uses TRBV5-1 and TRBJ2-3; possible D gene TRBD2, 6 bases. The ends were cut back, 1 base at V and 3 bases at J, with 12 bases in the middle. The CDR3 is 15 amino acids. Germline CDR1 is SGHRS and CDR2 is YFSETQ. The CDR3, as DNA: TGCGCCAGCAGCTTGTCCCAGCGGGTTACAGATACGCAGTATTTT. It translates to CASSLSQRVTDTQYF.

The chain joins TRBV27 to TRBJ1-1; D might be TRBD1 (6 bases). This CDR3 region has 17 residues. The V and J ends lost 6 bases and 3 bases respectively, with 23 bases between them. The V gene's germline CDR1 is MNHEY and CDR2 SMNVEV (reference sequence). This chain's CDR3 is CASSLFVGAGTDTEAFF. CDR3 nucleotides: TGTGCCAGCAGCCTTTTCGTGGGGGCGGGTACGGACACTGAAGCTTTCTTT.

The CDR3 DNA reads TGTGCCAGCAGCTTGCTCTGGGGGGAGACCCAGTACTTC. Its translation is CASSLLWGETQYF. The rearrangement links TRBV5-6 to TRBJ2-5; either TRBD1 or TRBD2 may supply D (5 bases each). Germline CDR1 and CDR2: SGHDT and YYEEEE. V lost 1 base to trimming and J lost 5 bases, with 9 bases between them. The CDR3 is 13 residues long.

The CDR3 protein is CASSAGTSEETQYF. In DNA, the CDR3 is TGTGCCAGCAGTGCCGGGACGTCGGAAGAGACCCAGTACTTC. This chain connects TRBV6-5 to TRBJ2-5; tentatively, D is TRBD1 or TRBD2 (5 bases each). Germline CDR1 MNHEY, CDR2 SVGAGI. This CDR3 is built from 14 residues. V was shortened by 5 bases and J by 3 bases, with 13 bases between the two germline ends.

This chain links TRBV7-9 with TRBJ1-1; no firm D call. Germline CDR1 and CDR2: SEHNR and FQNEAQ (reference sequence). The CDR3 covers 14 residues. Trimming stripped 6 bases from V and 0 bases from J, with 11 bases between. In DNA form, the CDR3 reads TGTGCCAGCAGTCCCCCGCTTCTGAACACTGAAGCTTTCTTT. Translating gives CASSPPLLNTEAFF. The full variable domain, with the rest looked up from reference TRBV7-9 and TRBJ1-1, is DTGVSQNPRHKITKRGQNVTFRCDPISEHNRLYWYRQTLGQGPEFLTYFQNEAQLEKSRLLSDRFSAERPKGSFSTLEIQRTEQGDSAMYLCASSPPLLNTEAFFGQGTRLTVV.

The rearrangement joins TRBV29-1 to TRBJ2-4; TRBD2 aligns across 9 bases. The V segment lost 6 bases and the J segment 0 bases; nucleotides outside the gene matches: 9. This CDR3 is 16 amino acids long. The germline V gene encodes CDR1 SQVTM and CDR2 ANQGSEA. The CDR3 bases are TGCAGCGTCGGGCTAGCGGGATCCGTAGCCAAAAACATTCAGTACTTC. Translated: CSVGLAGSVAKNIQYF.

This clone turned up a few times. The chain is built from TRBV6-1 and TRBJ1-5; D gene uncertain. V lost 1 base and J 2 bases, leaving 12 bases between the germline ends. Germline lookup yields CDR1 MNHNS and CDR2 SASEGT. The CDR3 has 16 residues. Here the CDR3 DNA reads TGTGCCAGCAGTGAAGGGGCAGGTGGACGCAATCAGCCCCAGCATTTT. Amino acids: CASSEGAGGRNQPQHF.

This chain connects TRBV7-9 to TRBJ1-2, with a possible D match to TRBD1 (5 bases). The germline gives CDR1 SEHNR, CDR2 FQNEAQ (reference sequence). V shed 5 bases and J shed 8 bases, with 18 bases lying between them. This CDR3 region has 14 residues. The CDR3 DNA follows: TGTGCCAGCAGCACCGAGGGGTCATCGATCGGCTACACCTTC. Protein product: CASSTEGSSIGYTF.

The rearrangement links TRBV6-5 to TRBJ1-5, with a tentative D call TRBD1 (5 bases). V was pared by 5 bases and J by 4 bases, with 15 bases between. This CDR3 is built from 15 residues. The germline CDR1 and CDR2 sequences are MNHEY and SVGAGI. The chain's CDR3 is CASSPGTGENQPQHF. CDR3 coding DNA: TGTGCCAGCAGTCCCGGGACGGGCGAAAATCAGCCCCAGCATTTT.

The chain uses TRBV11-2 and TRBJ1-6; the D gene is possibly TRBD1 (5 bases). V lost 4 bases, J lost 6 bases, and 16 bases lay in between. Germline V lookup: CDR1 SGHAT, CDR2 FQNNGV. This CDR3 spans 16 amino acids. CDR3 DNA: TGTGCCAGCAGCTCCCGTAACCGGGACCCTAATTCACCCCTCCACTTT. Amino acids: CASSSRNRDPNSPLHF. Complete variable domain (other parts from reference TRBV11-2 and TRBJ1-6): EAGVAQSPRYKIIEKRQSVAFWCNPISGHATLYWYQQILGQGPKLLIQFQNNGVVDDSQLPKDRFSAERLKGVDSTLKIQPAKLEDSAVYLCASSSRNRDPNSPLHFGNGTRLTVT.